The clone carrying this T cell receptor (beta chain) was observed a single time. The data stem from a study of blood T cell repertoires in COVID-19. On the study more broadly: Collection of acute and convalescent COVID-19 samples took place in the United States, Italy and Spain. Sources were T cells, B-cell-depleted T cells, or PBMCs; the material itself was cDNA or gDNA.

Using immunoSEQ multiplex PCR, the repertoire was profiled, and TCRdb retains in-frame clones only, with some absent. This table has 300,000 to 400,000 clones, about 87% appearing once. The germline CDR1 and CDR2 sequences are LGHDT and YNNKEL (reference sequence). This CDR3 is built from 22 residues. The V and J ends lost 7 bases and 1 base respectively, with 35 bases between them. J is TRBJ2-1 and V is TRBV3-1 (or the pseudogene TRBV3-2); weak D call: TRBD2 (6 bases). The sequenced sample was peripheral blood. The receptor was derived from a woman aged 45-60 years with COVID-19, enrolled during active disease. For the CDR3, the DNA is TGTGCCAGCACTTCTCCTACCTCCCCCACTTCAGCGGGCGTCAAGTCCTACAATGAGCAGTTCTTC. Protein: CASTSPTSPTSAGVKSYNEQFF.